Detailed here is one T cell receptor beta chain. The data were taken from a study of OX40 agonist ivuxolimab in advanced cancers. Data came from immunoSEQ multiplex PCR; TCRdb stores just in-frame clones and leaves some out. In the table there are roughly 65,000 clones, roughly four fifths of which are singletons. CDR3 size: 14 residues. V was trimmed by 4 bases and J by 0 bases, leaving 10 bases between them. Germline V CDR1 and CDR2: SGDLS, YYNGEE. The receptor was isolated from an adult with an advanced solid tumor such as melanoma, head and neck, liver or kidney cancer. The chain is built from TRBV9 and TRBJ1-1; TRBD1 is a possible D gene (6 bases). The sequencing used CD4+ or CD8+ T cells sorted from blood, collected in a trial of the OX40 agonist ivuxolimab. The chain's CDR3 is CASSPRTVNTEAFF. The CDR3 DNA is TGTGCCAGCAGCCCCCGGACAGTGAACACTGAAGCTTTCTTT.